This T cell receptor (beta chain) was retrieved from a study of tumor-infiltrating lymphocytes in primary liver carcinoma (dated 2017 in TCRdb). General notes on the study: Of the five patients (three men and two women, aged 30 to 69 years), four had hepatocellular carcinoma and one had combined HCC and intrahepatic cholangiocarcinoma. Technical replicate repertoires showed high reproducibility, with mean shared-clone rates about 0.88 and correlation coefficients above 0.95. Samples yielded roughly 3.65 to 7.13 million productive TCRbeta reads; read depth did not differ significantly between tissue types. For each liver tumor, the study sampled five regions along with adjacent normal tissue and blood, and applied TCRbeta repertoire sequencing, expression microarrays and whole-exome sequencing. TCRbeta repertoire sequencing covered about 35 specimens from 5 patients: some 25 tumor regions, 5 adjacent noncancerous liver tissues and 5 peripheral blood samples. Tumors of the five patients were stage T1-T3 N0M0 with maximum diameters of roughly 4 to 11 cm. The roughly 24 tumor region samples were profiled with Agilent mRNA microarrays so that TCRbeta repertoire diversity could be related to the local molecular phenotype. Broad study findings and their caveats: Only four or five patients were included in the study, and the authors note that the findings should be validated in a larger study. Pairs of tumor regions showed greater repertoire overlap (mean around 36%) than tumor-adjacent pairs (roughly 17%) or tumor-blood pairs (approximately 15%), which is consistent with antigen-driven expansion. Only roughly 7.5-25% of top clones appeared in all five regions of a tumor, which suggests that tumor-infiltrating T cells are spatially heterogeneous. Because sequencing covered only the TCR beta chain and unpaired alpha chains were not captured, true repertoire diversity is likely underestimated. Compared with blood, tumors had a significantly larger share of the repertoire taken up by the top 250 clones (p = 0.039). Because the samples were bulk and unsorted, CD4+ and CD8+ T cell repertoires could not be compared.

This clonotype was seen just once. It has no known antigen specificity. The germline gene is not matched at one end of the junction; a read error may be the cause. Starting from 450 to 500 ng total RNA, TCRbeta-specific cDNA was produced by reverse transcription with a constant-region primer and ProtoScript II reverse transcriptase. Construction of the TCRbeta libraries relied on three nested rounds of multiplex PCR, following a slightly modified ARM-PCR procedure. Multiplex TRBV1-TRBV30 forward primers and a Cbeta reverse primer were used in the first two PCR rounds, each of which was run for approximately 9 cycles. A final 25-cycle PCR with Deep VentR polymerase added sample barcodes and Illumina adapters. Before sequencing, amplicons of 200-500 bp were gel-purified using a QIAquick gel extraction kit. An Illumina HiSeq 2500 was used to sequence the TCRbeta amplicons, generating 250-bp paired-end reads. The paper's data handling went like this. Reads were quality-trimmed with Trimmomatic v0.33, and paired reads were merged with FLASH v1.2.11 to recover full CDR3 sequences. V, D and J germline segments were assigned to the rearranged TCRbeta sequences by MiGEC v1.2.1b. Clonotype statistics and Shannon-Wiener diversity indices were computed with VDJtools v1.0.0. To reduce sampling bias, subsequent analyses other than the diversity analysis used only the 250 most abundant clonotypes in each sample. TCRdb trimmed public reads at Q25 via fastp, called clones via MiXCR and kept in-frame beta chains. Rows matching on CDR3 protein sequence are summarized as one entry with the most common DNA and genes. Clone size and V and J calls follow TCRdb, not the original study. Counted in this sample were some 94,000 distinct CDR3 sequences; almost 70% of them appeared once. More than 8% of the sample goes to the ten largest clones.

Total RNA and DNA were co-extracted without cell sorting from 20-30 mg of bulk tissue using the AllPrep DNA/RNA mini kit. Between late 2015 and early 2016, about five patients in China with histopathologically diagnosed primary liver carcinoma had surgical resection. Chronic HBV infection was present in the patients, and the patients were treatment-naive at sampling. Five spatially separated regions were sampled from each tumor: the superior, inferior, left-lateral and right-lateral poles, plus the tumor centre. Histological examination found more than 75% viable tumor cells in every tumor sample. Pieces of fresh tumor and adjacent tissue were cut in half, with one half kept in RNAlater at -80 degrees C and the other half sent for histology. Sequences SNHLY (CDR1) and FYNNEI (CDR2) are obtained from the germline V gene. From the cysteine through the phenylalanine, the CDR3 covers 15 amino acids. Only CDR3 DNA is held: 45 bases, read in frame from base 1.

This receptor chain uses TRBV2 and TRBJ2-1, with 8 bases in between that match TRBD2. This TCR derives from a woman aged 55-75 years with primary liver carcinoma and hepatitis B virus infection. Specimen: liver tumor tissue from sampling region 5. The cell subset or site label, read with the paper, signifies: tumor region T5, tumor centre. The base sequence is TGTGTCAGCAGTAAGGGACTAGTGGGAGTTGGTGAGCAGTTCTTC. It translates as CVSSKGLVGVGEQFF.